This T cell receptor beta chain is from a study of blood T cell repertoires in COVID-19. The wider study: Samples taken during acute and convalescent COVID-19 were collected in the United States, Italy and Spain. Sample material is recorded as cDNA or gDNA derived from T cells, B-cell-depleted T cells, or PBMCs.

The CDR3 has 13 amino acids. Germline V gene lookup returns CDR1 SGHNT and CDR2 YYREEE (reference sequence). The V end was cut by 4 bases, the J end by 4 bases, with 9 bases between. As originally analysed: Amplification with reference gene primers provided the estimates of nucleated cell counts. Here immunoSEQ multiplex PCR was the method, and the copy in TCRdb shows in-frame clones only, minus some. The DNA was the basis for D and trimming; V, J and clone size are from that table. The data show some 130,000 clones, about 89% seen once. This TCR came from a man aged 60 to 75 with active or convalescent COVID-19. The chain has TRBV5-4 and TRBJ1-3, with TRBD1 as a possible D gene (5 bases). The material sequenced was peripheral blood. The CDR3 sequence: CASSKGQGNTIYF. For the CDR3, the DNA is TGTGCCAGCAGCAAGGGGCAGGGAAACACCATATATTTT.